This TCR beta chain was recovered during a study of blood T cell repertoires in COVID-19. Generated by immunoSEQ multiplex PCR, the TCRdb table keeps only in-frame clones and is missing some. Of hundreds of thousands of clones in the sample, around 86% are singletons; the top ten hold 1% to 1.5%. Trimming cost V 8 bases and J 5 bases; bases outside gene matches: 14. CDR3 length: 15 amino acids. The germline gives CDR1 SNHLY, CDR2 FYNNEI. The sequence derives from a man aged 65 to 79 with acute or convalescent COVID-19. The chain employs TRBV2 and TRBJ2-5; 7 nucleotides line up with TRBD1. Input material: peripheral blood. The CDR3, as DNA: TGTGCCAGCGGACAGGAATCAGGGGAAAGGGAGACCCAGTACTTC. Amino acids: CASGQESGERETQYF. Supplemented by reference TRBV2 and TRBJ2-5, the full variable domain reads EPEVTQTPSHQVTQMGQEVILRCVPISNHLYFYWYRQILGQKVEFLVSFYNNEISEKSEIFDDQFSVERPDGSNFTLKIRSTKLEDSAMYFCASGQESGERETQYFGPGTRLLVL.